The clone carrying this T cell receptor (beta chain) was observed many times. This CDR3 comprises 15 residues. The germline gives CDR1 KGHDR, CDR2 SFDVKD. The ends were cut back, 9 bases at V and 2 bases at J, with 16 bases in the middle. The sample is drawn from a study of low-dose radiotherapy and immunotherapy resistance in tumors. Study overall: Individuals in Cohort 2 had 1 Gy per fraction every two weeks, adding up to 13 Gy over 26 weeks. Participants were given intravenous cyclophosphamide 200 mg/m2 every two weeks, one day before radiation and immunotherapy. Study patients were administered oral aspirin at 300 mg daily for four cycles from cycle 1 day 1.

The sample's time point: after trial treatment. Treatment indicated: LDRT plus nivolumab, ipilimumab, low-dose cyclophosphamide and aspirin (RACIN trial). Along with nivolumab and ipilimumab, donors received aspirin, low-dose cyclophosphamide and low-dose radiotherapy. Covering alpha and beta chains, TRAV- and TRBV-specific primers were used for the first-strand cDNA. TCR amplification involved around 22 PCR cycles with a constant-region primer and V-primer adapter. Each CDR3 protein gets one entry after TCRdb re-called the reads with MiXCR. The data contain more than 90,000 distinct CDR3 sequences, less than 25% of them seen just once; the ten biggest clones take up over 4%.

The source is a male donor with prostate cancer. V gene TRBV24-1 combines with J gene TRBJ2-1; perhaps TRBD2 as D (7 bases). Sample: PBMCs, taken after low-dose radiotherapy plus immunotherapy. The CDR3 here is CATAPRGATYNEQFF. In nucleotides, the CDR3 is TGTGCCACCGCCCCTCGGGGGGCGACCTACAATGAGCAGTTCTTC.